Listed below are T cell receptor beta chains from one sample, sequenced in a study of blood T cell repertoires in COVID-19. Profiling relied on immunoSEQ multiplex PCR, and the TCRdb table lists in-frame clones only, not all of them. The data hold around 250,000 clones, with about 89% observed a single time. Sequenced: peripheral blood. These receptors were obtained from a woman aged 40 to 49 who had recovered from COVID-19. Each CDR3 is given with its conserved first and last residue. The order of the fields is D gene, J gene, clone size, V gene, CDR3 DNA, CDR3 protein. D genes are given only for firm matches. A row's size may be missing; if present it is once, few, many or a size class.

TRBD1	TRBJ1-2	.	TRBV4-1	TGCGCCAGCAGCCAGACCAGGGGGCGAAGGGGTGGCTACACCTTC	CASSQTRGRRGGYTF
TRBD2	TRBJ2-2	.	TRBV19	TGTGCCAGTAGTATCAGGACTAGCGGGACGAACACCGGGGAGCTGTTTTTT	CASSIRTSGTNTGELFF
.	TRBJ1-4	.	TRBV11-2	TGTGCCAGCAGCCCTAGCGGATGGGGCGAGGAAAAACTGTTTTTT	CASSPSGWGEEKLFF
.	TRBJ1-2	.	TRBV12-3/TRBV12-4	TGTGCCAGCAGTTTAGGAGGGTCCTATGGCTACACCTTC	CASSLGGSYGYTF
TRBD2	TRBJ2-1	.	TRBV27	TGTGCCAGCAGTCCTAGCGGGAGTCAGTACAATGAGCAGTTCTTC	CASSPSGSQYNEQFF
.	TRBJ2-1	.	TRBV5-1	TGCGCCAGCAGCTTGTTTGCGGGACCGGGCGACAATGAGCAGTTCTTC	CASSLFAGPGDNEQFF
TRBD2	TRBJ2-5	.	TRBV7-2	TGTGCCAGCAGCATAACTAGCGGGAGGGCGAAAGAGACCCAGTACTTC	CASSITSGRAKETQYF
TRBD1	TRBJ2-5	.	TRBV7-9	TGTGCCAGCAGCCGGACAGGGAATGGAGAGACCCAGTACTTC	CASSRTGNGETQYF
TRBD2	TRBJ2-1	.	TRBV20-1	TGCAGTGCACCGCTAGCGGGAGAAGTGTTCTTC	CSAPLAGEVFF
.	TRBJ2-5	.	TRBV28	TGTGCCAGCAGGGCTAGTAGCGTGGGTTCAGAGACCCAGTACTTC	CASRASSVGSETQYF
TRBD2	TRBJ2-3	.	TRBV3-1/TRBV3-2	TGTGCCAGCAGCCTCAGGACTAGGCGGGGCACAGATACGCAGTATTTT	CASSLRTRRGTDTQYF
.	TRBJ2-3	once	TRBV29-1	TGCAGCGTTGAACTAGCGTCAGATACGCAGTATTTT	CSVELASDTQYF
TRBD1	TRBJ1-5	.	TRBV30	TGTGCCTGGGGACCGGGACAGGTTAGCAATCAGCCCCAGCATTTT	CAWGPGQVSNQPQHF
TRBD2	TRBJ2-5	.	TRBV6-4	TGTGCCAGCAGTGAAGGGGCTAGCGGGGACCAAGAGACCCAGTACTTC	CASSEGASGDQETQYF
.	TRBJ1-2	few	TRBV25-1	TGTGCCAGCAGTGAATCGGGATATGGCTACACCTTC	CASSESGYGYTF
TRBD1	TRBJ1-6	.	TRBV5-1	TGCGCCAGCCGATCACAGGGGGCTGATTCACCCCTCCACTTT	CASRSQGADSPLHF
TRBD2	TRBJ2-1	.	TRBV24-1	TGTGCCACCAGGAGGGCTAGCGGTCGTTCCCCTCTATACAATGAGCAGTTCTTC	CATRRASGRSPLYNEQFF
.	TRBJ2-5	.	TRBV19	TGTGCCAGTAGTATGGGGGCGGTACAAGAGACCCAGTACTTC	CASSMGAVQETQYF
.	TRBJ2-5	.	TRBV11-2	TGTGCCAGCAGCTTAGAGACAGACCAAGAGACCCAGTACTTC	CASSLETDQETQYF
TRBD2	TRBJ2-5	.	TRBV7-8	TGTGCCAGCAGCTTAGTGGGTAGCGGGATCCGAGAGACCCAGTACTTC	CASSLVGSGIRETQYF
TRBD1	TRBJ1-3	.	TRBV11-2	TGTGCCAGCAGCTTAGGGCCGGGACAGAGCTCTGGAAACACCATATATTTT	CASSLGPGQSSGNTIYF
TRBD2	TRBJ2-1	.	TRBV15	TGTGCCACGAGCGGGGGCAGGGCGAATGAGCAGTTCTTC	CATSGGRANEQFF
TRBD1	TRBJ1-2	.	TRBV3-1/TRBV3-2	TGTGCCAGCAGCCAGGGGACAGGGAACTATGGCTACACCTTC	CASSQGTGNYGYTF
.	TRBJ1-2	.	TRBV5-1	TGCGCCAGCAGACCGTTCGACAGTACCTATGGCTACACCTTC	CASRPFDSTYGYTF
.	TRBJ1-6	.	TRBV5-1	TGCGCCAGCAGCTCGCAGCCCCCCGGGCCCCTCCACTTT	CASSSQPPGPLHF
TRBD2	TRBJ2-1	few	TRBV27	TGTGCCAGCAGTTCTGAGGCGGGAGGCCATACTGGGAATGAGCAGTTCTTC	CASSSEAGGHTGNEQFF
TRBD2	TRBJ2-5	.	TRBV9	TGTGCCAGCAGCGCTAGCGGGAGGGGGGGAGAGACCCAGTACTTC	CASSASGRGGETQYF
.	TRBJ2-1	.	TRBV3-1/TRBV3-2	TGTGCCAGCAGCCAAGGTACCGGCGGCAATGAGCAGTTCTTC	CASSQGTGGNEQFF
TRBD2	TRBJ2-5	.	TRBV29-1	TGCAGCGCCGGGACTACACAAGAGACCCAGTACTTC	CSAGTTQETQYF
TRBD1	TRBJ1-2	.	TRBV23-1	TGCGCCAGCAGTCAGCCTACCACAGGGGATGTTGGCTACACCTTC	CASSQPTTGDVGYTF
.	TRBJ2-2	.	TRBV3-1/TRBV3-2	TGTGCCAGCAGCCAGGCAGGAAACACCGGGGAGCTGTTTTTT	CASSQAGNTGELFF
.	TRBJ2-3	.	TRBV5-4	TGTGCCAGCAGCCCTCCCGCGACAGATACGCAGTATTTT	CASSPPATDTQYF
TRBD1	TRBJ2-3	.	TRBV11-3	TGTGCCAGCAGCACGAGGACAGGAAGCACAGATACGCAGTATTTT	CASSTRTGSTDTQYF
.	TRBJ2-2	.	TRBV2	TGTGCCAGCAGTGAATGGCTGATCGCGAACACCGGGGAGCTGTTTTTT	CASSEWLIANTGELFF
.	TRBJ2-7	.	TRBV11-2	TGTGCCAGCAGCTTATCCCCCCTTGGGGCAGCCTACGAGCAGTACTTC	CASSLSPLGAAYEQYF
.	TRBJ1-1	few	TRBV9	TGTGCCAGCAGCGTGGGACATTCGAACACTGAAGCTTTCTTT	CASSVGHSNTEAFF
.	TRBJ1-2	few	TRBV7-2	TGTGCCAGCAGGATGGCGACAGAGAACTATGGCTACACCTTC	CASRMATENYGYTF
TRBD1	TRBJ2-7	.	TRBV27	TGTGCCAGCAGTTTATCACGACAGGGGGCTGTCTACGAGCAGTACTTC	CASSLSRQGAVYEQYF
TRBD2	TRBJ2-3	.	TRBV28	TGTGCCAGCAGTACCGGGACTAGCGACGATACGCAGTATTTT	CASSTGTSDDTQYF
TRBD1	TRBJ2-3	.	TRBV9	TGTGCCAGCAGCGCCCAGGGACAGGGGAGCACAGATACGCAGTATTTT	CASSAQGQGSTDTQYF
.	TRBJ2-3	.	TRBV18	TGTGCCAGCTCTCCCTACGAAACGTACTCTAGCACAGATACGCAGTATTTT	CASSPYETYSSTDTQYF
.	TRBJ1-3	.	TRBV28	TGTGCCAGCAGCCACCGACAGGTAGCTGGAAACACCATATATTTT	CASSHRQVAGNTIYF
TRBD2	TRBJ2-3	.	TRBV5-6	TGTGCCAGCAGCTTGAACGGGAGGGCCTGGGATACGCAGTATTTT	CASSLNGRAWDTQYF
.	TRBJ1-1	.	TRBV4-2	TGTGCCAGCAGCCAAGAGGGCAGGGGGAACACTGAAGCTTTCTTT	CASSQEGRGNTEAFF
.	TRBJ1-2	.	TRBV6-9	TGTGCCAGCAGTTACAAGCCCCCAGATCGGGAAGGCTACACCTTC	CASSYKPPDREGYTF
TRBD1	TRBJ1-1	.	TRBV30	TGTGCCTGGAGTATTACCCGGGACAGGCCCACTGAAGCTTTCTTT	CAWSITRDRPTEAFF
.	TRBJ1-1	.	TRBV6-5	TGTGCCAGCAACGCAGGACTCGTGAACACTGAAGCTTTCTTT	CASNAGLVNTEAFF
TRBD1	TRBJ2-7	.	TRBV9	TGTGCCAGCAGCGTGGCCGGGACAGGAACAACCTACGAGCAGTACTTC	CASSVAGTGTTYEQYF
.	TRBJ1-1	.	TRBV2	TGTGCCAGCAGTGATAGGGGTGGAAGTTTAGGCACTGAAGCTTTCTTT	CASSDRGGSLGTEAFF
TRBD1	TRBJ2-7	.	TRBV5-1	TGCGCCAGCAGCCAGGGGACAGGGGGCTACGAGCAGTACTTC	CASSQGTGGYEQYF